This T cell receptor (beta chain) was captured by sequencing in a study of shared clonotypes between healthy human individuals. Naive CD8 cells lacked CD45RO and underwent positive selection for CCR7, leaving out terminally differentiated effector memory CD45RA+ cells. Regarding the study as a whole: Sorted-subset sequencing was shown by rarefaction to be incomplete despite large depth.

Clones were sequenced by immunoSEQ multiplex PCR, and TCRdb holds only the in-frame ones, with some missing. There are around 650,000 clones in the sample; 95% to 96% occur only once, and approximately 0.12% lies in the top ten. In germline, CDR1 is MGHRA, CDR2 YSYEKL. J lost 4 bases, V lost 4 bases, and 7 bases had no gene match. The CDR3 covers 15 residues. Points on this clone: The target antigen is unknown.

The chain joins TRBV4-1 to TRBJ2-7, with TRBD1 matching over 10 bases. The TCR originated in a woman younger than 45 in good health. The sequenced sample was naive CD8+ T cells sorted from blood. The CDR3 is CASSPPTGGSYEQYF. CDR3 DNA: TGCGCCAGCAGCCCGCCGACAGGGGGCTCGTACGAGCAGTACTTC.